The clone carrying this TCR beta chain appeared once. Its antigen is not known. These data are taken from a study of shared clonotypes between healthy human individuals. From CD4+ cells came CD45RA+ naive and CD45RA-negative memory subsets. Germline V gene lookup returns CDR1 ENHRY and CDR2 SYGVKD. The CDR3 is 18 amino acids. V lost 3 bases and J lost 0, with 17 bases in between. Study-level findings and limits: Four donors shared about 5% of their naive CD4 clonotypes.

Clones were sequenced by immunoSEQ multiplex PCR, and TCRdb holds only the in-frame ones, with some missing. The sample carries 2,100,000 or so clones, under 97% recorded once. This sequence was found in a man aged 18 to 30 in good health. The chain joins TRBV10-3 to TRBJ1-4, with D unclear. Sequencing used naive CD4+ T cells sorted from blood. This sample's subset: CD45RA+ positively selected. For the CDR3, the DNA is TGTGCCATCAGTGACATTAAGCCGGATGATACAACTAATGAAAAACTGTTTTTT. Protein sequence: CAISDIKPDDTTNEKLFF.